This TCR beta chain was found in a study of T cell changes during pregnancy in multiple sclerosis. Here immunoSEQ multiplex PCR was the method, and the copy in TCRdb shows in-frame clones only, minus some. The sample records approximately 40,000 clones, 85% to 95% being singletons. Trimming took 0 bases from V and 9 from J, leaving 20 bases between them. The length of the CDR3 is 16 residues. Per germline, CDR1 SEHNR and CDR2 FQNEAQ (reference sequence). The sequencing used CD4+ T cells from peripheral blood mononuclear cells, collected after pregnancy. This chain connects TRBV7-9 to TRBJ1-1; a possible D gene is TRBD1 (5 bases). The sequence derives from a female donor in good health, enrolled as a control in a pregnancy study. The CDR3 sequence is CASSLAGGQGGNKAFF. In DNA, the CDR3 is TGTGCCAGCAGCTTAGCGGGAGGGCAGGGAGGGAATAAAGCTTTCTTT.